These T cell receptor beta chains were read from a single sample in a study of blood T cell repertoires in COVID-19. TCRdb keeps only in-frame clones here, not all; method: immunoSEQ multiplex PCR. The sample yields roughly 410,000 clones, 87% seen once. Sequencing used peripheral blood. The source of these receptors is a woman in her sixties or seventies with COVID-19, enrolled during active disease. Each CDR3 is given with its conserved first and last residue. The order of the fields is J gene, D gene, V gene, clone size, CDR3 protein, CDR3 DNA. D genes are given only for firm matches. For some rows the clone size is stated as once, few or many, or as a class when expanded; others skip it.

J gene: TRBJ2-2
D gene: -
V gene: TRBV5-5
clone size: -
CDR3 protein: CASSSVPGELFF
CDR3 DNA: TGTGCCAGCAGCTCAGTCCCCGGGGAGCTGTTTTTT

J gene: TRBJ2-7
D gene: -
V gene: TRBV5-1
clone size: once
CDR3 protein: CASSRGTQGYEQYF
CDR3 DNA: TGCGCCAGCAGCCGCGGGACCCAGGGATACGAGCAGTACTTC

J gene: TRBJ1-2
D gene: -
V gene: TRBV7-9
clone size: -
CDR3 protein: CASSFTGYGYTF
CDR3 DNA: TGTGCCAGCAGCTTTACAGGGTATGGCTACACCTTC

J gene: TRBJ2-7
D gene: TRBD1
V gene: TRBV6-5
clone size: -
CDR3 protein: CASSSGTESAEQYF
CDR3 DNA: TGTGCCAGCAGTTCCGGGACAGAGTCCGCCGAGCAGTACTTC

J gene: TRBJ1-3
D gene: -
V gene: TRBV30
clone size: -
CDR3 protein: CAWSVSHSGNTIYF
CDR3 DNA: TGTGCCTGGAGTGTAAGCCACTCTGGAAACACCATATATTTT

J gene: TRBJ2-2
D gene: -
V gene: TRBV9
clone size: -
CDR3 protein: CASSVRGKNTGELFF
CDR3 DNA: TGTGCCAGCAGCGTAAGAGGAAAGAACACCGGGGAGCTGTTTTTT

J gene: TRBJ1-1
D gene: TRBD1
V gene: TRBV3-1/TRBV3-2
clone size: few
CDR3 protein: CASSPRTGFTFF
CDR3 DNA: TGTGCCAGCAGCCCCCGGACAGGATTCACTTTCTTT

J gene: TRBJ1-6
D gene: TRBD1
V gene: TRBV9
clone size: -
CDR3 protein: CASSVVGQDNSPLHF
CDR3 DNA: TGTGCCAGCAGCGTAGTCGGACAGGATAATTCACCCCTCCACTTT

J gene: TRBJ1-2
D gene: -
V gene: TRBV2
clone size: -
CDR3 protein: CATTKLRAEDGYGYTF
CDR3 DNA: TGTGCCACCACTAAGCTGAGGGCAGAGGATGGGTATGGCTACACCTTC

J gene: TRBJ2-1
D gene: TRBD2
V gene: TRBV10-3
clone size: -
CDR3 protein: CAISEKFVAGFSYNEQFF
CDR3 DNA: TGTGCCATCAGTGAAAAATTTGTAGCGGGATTCTCCTACAATGAGCAGTTCTTC

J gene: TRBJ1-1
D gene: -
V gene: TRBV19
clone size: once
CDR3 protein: CASAAGSMNTEAFF
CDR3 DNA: TGTGCCAGTGCGGCCGGATCCATGAACACTGAAGCTTTCTTT

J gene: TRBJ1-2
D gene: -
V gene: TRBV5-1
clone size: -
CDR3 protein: CASSRGGTVLGYGYTF
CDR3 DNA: TGCGCCAGCAGTCGGGGAGGGACCGTTCTCGGCTATGGCTACACCTTC

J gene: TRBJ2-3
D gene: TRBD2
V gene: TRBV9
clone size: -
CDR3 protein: CASSQREGLTDTQYF
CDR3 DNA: TGTGCCAGCAGTCAACGGGAGGGCCTCACAGATACGCAGTATTTT

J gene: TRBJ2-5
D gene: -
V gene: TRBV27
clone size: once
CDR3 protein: CASSFESDETQYF
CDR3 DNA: TGTGCCAGCAGTTTCGAAAGCGATGAGACCCAGTACTTC

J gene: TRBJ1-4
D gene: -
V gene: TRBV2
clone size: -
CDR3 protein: CASSVGQNLAEKLFF
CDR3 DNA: TGTGCCAGCAGTGTCGGACAGAATCTAGCTGAAAAACTGTTTTTT

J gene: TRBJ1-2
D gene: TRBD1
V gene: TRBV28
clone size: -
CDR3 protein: CASSLRDRNLYGYTF
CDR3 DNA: TGTGCCAGCAGCCTCCGGGACAGAAACCTCTATGGCTACACCTTC

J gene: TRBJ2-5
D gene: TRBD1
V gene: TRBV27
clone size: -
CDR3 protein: CASRDTGGGETQYF
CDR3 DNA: TGTGCCAGCAGGGACACAGGGGGCGGAGAGACCCAGTACTTC

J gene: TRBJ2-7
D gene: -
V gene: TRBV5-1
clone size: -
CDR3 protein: CASSLAGALYEQYF
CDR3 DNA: TGCGCCAGCAGCTTGGCGGGAGCCCTCTACGAGCAGTACTTC

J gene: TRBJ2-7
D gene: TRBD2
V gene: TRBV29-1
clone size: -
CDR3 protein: CSVGGLAGPYEQYF
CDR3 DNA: TGCAGCGTGGGGGGACTAGCGGGTCCCTACGAGCAGTACTTC

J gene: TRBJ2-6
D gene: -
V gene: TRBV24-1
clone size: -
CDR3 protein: CATSESDRSGANVLTF
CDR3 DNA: TGTGCCACCAGTGAGAGTGACAGGTCTGGGGCCAACGTCCTGACTTTC

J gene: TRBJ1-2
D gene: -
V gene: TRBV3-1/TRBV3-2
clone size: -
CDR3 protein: CASSQGAGIGYGYTF
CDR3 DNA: TGTGCCAGCAGCCAAGGTGCGGGGATCGGCTATGGCTACACCTTC

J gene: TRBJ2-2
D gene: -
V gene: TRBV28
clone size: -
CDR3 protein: CASSLRVGELFF
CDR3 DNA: TGTGCCAGCAGTCTTCGCGTGGGGGAGCTGTTTTTT

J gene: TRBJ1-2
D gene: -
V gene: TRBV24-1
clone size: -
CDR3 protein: CATSDFDGYGYTF
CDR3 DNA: TGTGCCACCAGTGATTTTGACGGGTATGGCTACACCTTC

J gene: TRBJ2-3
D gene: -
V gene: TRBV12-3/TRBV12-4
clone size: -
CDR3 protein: CASTSQSDTQYF
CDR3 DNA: TGTGCCAGCACCTCCCAGTCAGATACGCAGTATTTT

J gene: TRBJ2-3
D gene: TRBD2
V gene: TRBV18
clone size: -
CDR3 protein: CASSPSGGGGDTQYF
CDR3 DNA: TGTGCCAGCTCACCAAGCGGGGGGGGAGGCGATACGCAGTATTTT

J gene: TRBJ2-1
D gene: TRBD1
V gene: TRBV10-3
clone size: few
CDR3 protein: CAIRRTGDEQFF
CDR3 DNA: TGTGCCATCAGACGCACAGGGGATGAGCAGTTCTTC

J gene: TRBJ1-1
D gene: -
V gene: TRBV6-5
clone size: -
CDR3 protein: CASSSRFTNTEAFF
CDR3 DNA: TGTGCCAGCAGTTCCCGGTTTACGAACACTGAAGCTTTCTTT